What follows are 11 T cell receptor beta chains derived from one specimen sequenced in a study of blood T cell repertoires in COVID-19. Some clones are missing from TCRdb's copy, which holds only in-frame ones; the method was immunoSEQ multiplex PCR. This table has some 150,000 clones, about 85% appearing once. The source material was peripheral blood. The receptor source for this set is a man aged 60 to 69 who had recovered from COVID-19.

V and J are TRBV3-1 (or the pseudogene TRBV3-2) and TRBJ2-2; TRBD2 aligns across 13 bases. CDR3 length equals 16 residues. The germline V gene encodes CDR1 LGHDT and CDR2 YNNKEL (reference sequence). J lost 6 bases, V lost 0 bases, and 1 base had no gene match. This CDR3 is CASSQEGTSGAGELFF. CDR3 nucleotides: TGTGCCAGCAGCCAAGAAGGGACTAGCGGGGCCGGGGAGCTGTTTTTT.

The CDR3 spells CASSSTALNTQYF. The CDR3 DNA is TGTGCCAGCAGCTCCACAGCCCTAAATACGCAGTATTTT. The chain has TRBV9 and TRBJ2-3; no definite D call. From germline, CDR1 is SGDLS and CDR2 YYNGEE. This CDR3 is 13 amino acids long. The V end lost 4 bases, the J end lost 7 bases, and 13 bases lay between the germline ends.

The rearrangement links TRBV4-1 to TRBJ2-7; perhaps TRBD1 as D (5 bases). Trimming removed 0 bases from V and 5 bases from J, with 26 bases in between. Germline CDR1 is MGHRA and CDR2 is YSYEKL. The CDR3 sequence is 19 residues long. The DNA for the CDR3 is TGCGCCAGCAGCCAAGATTCTATCATAGGGGCAGGCCAACCCAACGAGCAGTACTTC. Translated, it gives CASSQDSIIGAGQPNEQYF.

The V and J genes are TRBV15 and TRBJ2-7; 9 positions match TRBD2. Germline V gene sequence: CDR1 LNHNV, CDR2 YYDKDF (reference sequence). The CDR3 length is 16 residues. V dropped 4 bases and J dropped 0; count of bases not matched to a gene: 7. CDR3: CATSTGSGGPSYEQYF. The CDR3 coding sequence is TGTGCCACCAGCACTGGGAGCGGGGGGCCCTCCTACGAGCAGTACTTC.

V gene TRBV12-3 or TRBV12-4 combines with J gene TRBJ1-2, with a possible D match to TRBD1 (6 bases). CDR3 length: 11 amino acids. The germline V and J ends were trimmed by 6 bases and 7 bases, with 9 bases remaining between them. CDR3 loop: CASRHRVGYTF. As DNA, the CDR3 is TGTGCCAGCAGACACAGGGTTGGCTACACCTTC.

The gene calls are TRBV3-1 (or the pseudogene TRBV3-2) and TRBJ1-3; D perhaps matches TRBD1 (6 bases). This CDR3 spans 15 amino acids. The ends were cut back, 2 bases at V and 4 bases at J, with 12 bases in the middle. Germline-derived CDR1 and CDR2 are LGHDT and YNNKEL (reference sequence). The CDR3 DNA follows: TGTGCCAGCAGCCAAAGGCGGGGGGCGGGAAACACCATATATTTT. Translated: CASSQRRGAGNTIYF.

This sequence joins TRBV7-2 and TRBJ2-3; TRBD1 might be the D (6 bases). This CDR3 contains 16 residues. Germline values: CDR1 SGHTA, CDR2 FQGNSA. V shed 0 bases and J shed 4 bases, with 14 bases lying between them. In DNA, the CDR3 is TGTGCCAGCAGCTTAGCCGGGATCCCAGGGGCAGATACGCAGTATTTT. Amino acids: CASSLAGIPGADTQYF. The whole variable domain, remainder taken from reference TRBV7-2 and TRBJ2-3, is GAGVSQSPSNKVTEKGKDVELRCDPISGHTALYWYRQSLGQGLEFLIYFQGNSAPDKSGLPSDRFSAERTGGSVSTLTIQRTQQEDSAVYLCASSLAGIPGADTQYFGPGTRLTVL.

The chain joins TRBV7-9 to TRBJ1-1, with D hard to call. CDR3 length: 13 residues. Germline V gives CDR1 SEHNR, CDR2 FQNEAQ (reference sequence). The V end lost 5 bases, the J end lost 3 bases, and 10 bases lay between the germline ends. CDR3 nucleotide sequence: TGTGCCAGCAGCCCCACCGGGGACACTGAAGCTTTCTTT. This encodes CASSPTGDTEAFF.

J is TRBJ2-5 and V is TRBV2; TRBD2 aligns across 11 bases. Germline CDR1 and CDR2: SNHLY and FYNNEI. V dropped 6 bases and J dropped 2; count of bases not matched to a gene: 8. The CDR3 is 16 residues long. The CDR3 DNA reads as TGTGCCAGCAGGCGGGCTAGCGGGGGGCCTCAAGAGACCCAGTACTTC. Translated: CASRRASGGPQETQYF.

CDR3 sequence (DNA): TGTGCCAGCAGCTTGACAGGGTCGGGAAACACCATATATTTT. This sequence encodes CASSLTGSGNTIYF. V is TRBV5-5 and J is TRBJ1-3; possibly TRBD1 for D (6 bases). The CDR3 spans 14 residues. Germline V CDR1 and CDR2: SGHKS, YYEKEE (reference sequence). V lost 1 base to trimming and J lost 4 bases, with 9 bases between them.

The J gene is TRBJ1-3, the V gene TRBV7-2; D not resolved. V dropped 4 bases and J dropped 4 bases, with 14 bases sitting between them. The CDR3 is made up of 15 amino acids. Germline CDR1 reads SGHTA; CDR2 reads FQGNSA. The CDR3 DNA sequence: TGTGCCAGCAGCTCGGGAGGGTTCGGAGGAAACACCATATATTTT. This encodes CASSSGGFGGNTIYF.